One and the same sample provided the 3 T cell receptor beta chains below, sequenced in a study of blood T cell repertoires in COVID-19. TCRdb's copy holds only in-frame clones and misses some; the assay was immunoSEQ multiplex PCR. The table records roughly 160,000 clones, roughly 89% of them present only once. Sequenced material: peripheral blood. These receptors came from a woman in her sixties or seventies with COVID-19, enrolled during active disease.

This clone was detected only a few times. The chain employs TRBV6-5 and TRBJ1-4; possible D gene TRBD1, 5 bases. This CDR3 is 14 amino acids long. Germline V gene lookup returns CDR1 MNHEY and CDR2 SVGAGI. Trimming removed 9 bases from V and 0 bases from J, with 11 bases in between. The CDR3 nucleotides are TGTGCCAGTCGTTCACAGGCAACTAATGAAAAACTGTTTTTT. Protein sequence: CASRSQATNEKLFF.

The chain couples TRBV5-1 to TRBJ1-2; TRBD1 might be the D (6 bases). The V and J ends lost 0 bases and 8 bases respectively, with 20 bases between them. Germline values: CDR1 SGHRS, CDR2 YFSETQ. CDR3 size: 16 residues. The chain's CDR3 is CASSLGGTSSVDGYTF. The DNA of the CDR3 is TGCGCCAGCAGCTTGGGTGGGACAAGCTCAGTAGACGGCTACACCTTC.

The chain couples TRBV6-1 to TRBJ2-3, with 10 bases lining up with TRBD2. This CDR3 is 15 amino acids long. V shed 0 bases, J shed 9 bases, and the junction held 6 bases outside the gene matches. CDR1 is MNHNS, CDR2 SASEGT, per germline. The CDR3 sequence: CASSEAAASGGTQYF. CDR3 nucleotides: TGTGCCAGCAGTGAAGCAGCGGCTAGCGGGGGAACGCAGTATTTT.